Listed below are T cell receptor beta chains from one sample, sequenced in a study of blood T cell repertoires in COVID-19. Sequencing used immunoSEQ multiplex PCR; TCRdb keeps in-frame clones, though not all of them. Counted here are 210,000 or so clones, less than 90% occurring once; the ten biggest clones make up under 2.5%. The specimen was peripheral blood. The receptor set was obtained from a man aged 35 to 55 with active or convalescent COVID-19. CDR3s leave out the opening cysteine and the closing phenylalanine or tryptophan.

v_gene | CDR3aa
TRBV12-3/TRBV12-4 | ASNLNRDGEQF
TRBV6-5 | ASRPTGKGGYT
TRBV9 | ASSTRQGNTIY
TRBV5-1 | ASSSLSYNEQF
TRBV7-8 | ASSLKTGGTEAF
TRBV2 | ASRSGVPPYEQY
TRBV28 | ASSLSAGGPTDTQY
TRBV7-8 | ASGGGRNVGDQPQH
TRBV7-9 | ASSLQGLSTDTQY
TRBV5-5 | ASSLFEGAGTEAF
TRBV28 | ASSLRDRGSSPLH
TRBV7-9 | ASSLGLLPNEKLF
TRBV29-1 | SVAFAGVVYEQY
TRBV4-1 | ASSLRESETQY
TRBV12-3/TRBV12-4 | ASSLTSEQY
TRBV18 | ASSPGLGRGYT
TRBV7-2 | ASSLAYLAGGDQETQY
TRBV12-3/TRBV12-4 | ASSFQGTQY
TRBV19 | ASSPAGLPNTEAF
TRBV5-5 | ASSFGLASGNTIY
TRBV27 | ASQGQGASEKLF
TRBV2 | ASSATGNYEQY
TRBV29-1 | SVGTGNTEAF
TRBV5-8 | ASSLTEIAY
TRBV27 | ASSLNGRIHEQY
TRBV4-1 | ASDSPGDFMNTEAF
TRBV28 | ASMNRGQPQH
TRBV27 | ASSFLQGWNTEAF
TRBV9 | ASGPSGNTGELF
TRBV3-1/TRBV3-2 | ASSQESSKNTEAF
TRBV20-1 | SAVSWTGSA
TRBV30 | AWKRWGQGGDEQF
TRBV27 | ASSPGQGAGYPGSPLH
TRBV5-1 | ASSEDYGYT
TRBV28 | ASSWGTGPFSYEQY
TRBV28 | ASTGSTYEQY
TRBV27 | ASSAIGTGTYGYT
TRBV5-4 | ASSGTGTGANVLT
TRBV5-8 | ASSLRFASEQY
TRBV6-5 | ASSYSGGGSYNEQF
TRBV5-1 | ASSPVLGGRAYEQY
TRBV9 | ASSPRTSSTDTQY